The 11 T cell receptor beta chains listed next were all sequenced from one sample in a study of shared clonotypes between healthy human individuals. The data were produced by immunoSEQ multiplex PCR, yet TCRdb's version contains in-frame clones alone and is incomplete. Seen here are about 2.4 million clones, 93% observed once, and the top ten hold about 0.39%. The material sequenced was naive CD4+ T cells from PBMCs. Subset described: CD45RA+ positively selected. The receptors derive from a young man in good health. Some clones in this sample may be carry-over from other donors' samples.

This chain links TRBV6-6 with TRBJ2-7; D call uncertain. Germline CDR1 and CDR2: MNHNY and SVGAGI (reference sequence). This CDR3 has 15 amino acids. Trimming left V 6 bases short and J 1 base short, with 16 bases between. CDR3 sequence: CASSPLGSGSYEQYF. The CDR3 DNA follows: TGTGCCAGCAGCCCCCTGGGGTCCGGGTCCTACGAGCAGTACTTC.

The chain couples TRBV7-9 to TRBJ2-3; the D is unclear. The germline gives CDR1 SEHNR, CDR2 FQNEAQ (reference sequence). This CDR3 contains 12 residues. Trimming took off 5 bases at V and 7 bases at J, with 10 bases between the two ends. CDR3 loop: CASSPLGYTQYF. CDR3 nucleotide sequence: TGTGCCAGCAGCCCATTGGGGTATACGCAGTATTTT.

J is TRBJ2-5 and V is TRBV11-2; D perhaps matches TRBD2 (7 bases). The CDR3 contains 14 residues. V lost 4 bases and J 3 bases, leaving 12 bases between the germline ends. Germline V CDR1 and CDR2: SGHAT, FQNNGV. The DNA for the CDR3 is TGTGCCAGCAGCTGGGGGGCGGGAGAAGAGACCCAGTACTTC. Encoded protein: CASSWGAGEETQYF.

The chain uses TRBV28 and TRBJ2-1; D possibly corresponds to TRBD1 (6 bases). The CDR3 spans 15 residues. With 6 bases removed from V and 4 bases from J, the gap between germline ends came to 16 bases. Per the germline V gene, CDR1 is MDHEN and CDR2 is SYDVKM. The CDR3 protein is CASRVRGLGYNEQFF. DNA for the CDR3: TGTGCCAGCAGGGTCAGGGGCTTAGGATACAATGAGCAGTTCTTC.

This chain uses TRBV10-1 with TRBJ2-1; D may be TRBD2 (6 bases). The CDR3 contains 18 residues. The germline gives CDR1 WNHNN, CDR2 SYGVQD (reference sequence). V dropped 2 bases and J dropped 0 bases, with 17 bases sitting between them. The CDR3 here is CASSEPGTPRSSYNEQFF. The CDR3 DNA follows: TGCGCCAGCAGTGAGCCTGGGACTCCACGATCCTCCTACAATGAGCAGTTCTTC.

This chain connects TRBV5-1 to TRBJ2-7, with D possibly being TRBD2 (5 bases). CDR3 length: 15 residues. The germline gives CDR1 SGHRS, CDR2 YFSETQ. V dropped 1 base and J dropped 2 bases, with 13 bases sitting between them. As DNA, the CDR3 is TGCGCCAGCAGCTTGCTGGGAGCCCCGGCCTACGAGCAGTACTTC. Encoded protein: CASSLLGAPAYEQYF.

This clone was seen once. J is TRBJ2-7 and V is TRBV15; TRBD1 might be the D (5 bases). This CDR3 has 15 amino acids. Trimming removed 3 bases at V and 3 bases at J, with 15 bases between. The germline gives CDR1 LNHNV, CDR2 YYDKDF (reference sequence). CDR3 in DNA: TGTGCCACCAGCAGGCTAAGTCAGGGTTACTACGAGCAGTACTTC. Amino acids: CATSRLSQGYYEQYF. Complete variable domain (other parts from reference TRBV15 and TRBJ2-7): DAMVIQNPRYQVTQFGKPVTLSCSQTLNHNVMYWYQQKSSQAPKLLFHYYDKDFNNEADTPDNFQSRRPNTSFCFLDIRSPGLGDTAMYLCATSRLSQGYYEQYFGPGTRLTVT.

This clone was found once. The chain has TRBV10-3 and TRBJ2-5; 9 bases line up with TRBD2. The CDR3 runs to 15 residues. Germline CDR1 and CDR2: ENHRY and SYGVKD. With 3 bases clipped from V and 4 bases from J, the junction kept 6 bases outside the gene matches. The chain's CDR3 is CAISDSGSGGETQYF. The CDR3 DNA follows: TGTGCCATCAGTGATAGCGGGAGTGGGGGAGAGACCCAGTACTTC.

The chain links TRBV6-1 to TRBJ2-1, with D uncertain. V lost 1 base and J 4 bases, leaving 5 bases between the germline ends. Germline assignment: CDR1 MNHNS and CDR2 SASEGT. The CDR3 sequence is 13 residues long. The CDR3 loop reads CASSEGKYNEQFF. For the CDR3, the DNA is TGTGCCAGCAGTGAAGGCAAATACAATGAGCAGTTCTTC.

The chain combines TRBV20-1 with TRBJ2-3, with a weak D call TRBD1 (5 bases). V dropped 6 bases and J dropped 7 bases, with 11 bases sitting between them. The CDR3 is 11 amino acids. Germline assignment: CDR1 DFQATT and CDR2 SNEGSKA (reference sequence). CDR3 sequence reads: CSAHKGNTQYF. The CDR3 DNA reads TGCAGTGCCCATAAGGGGAATACGCAGTATTTT.

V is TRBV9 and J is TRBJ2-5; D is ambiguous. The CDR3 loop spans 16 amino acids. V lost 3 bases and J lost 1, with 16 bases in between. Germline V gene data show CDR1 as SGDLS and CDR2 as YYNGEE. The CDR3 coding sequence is TGTGCCAGCAGCGCCCGGGCGCCCTTCGGCCAAGAGACCCAGTACTTC. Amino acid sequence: CASSARAPFGQETQYF.